The 4 T cell receptor beta chains given below trace back to one sample, sequenced in a study of Graves' ophthalmopathy and Graves' hyperthyroidism (dated by TCRdb to the late 2010s). The run used an Illumina HiSeq 2000. For repertoire sequencing, TCR beta CDR3 regions were amplified from RNA transcripts. The first round was an RT-PCR using HTBI primers with the Qiagen OneStep RT-PCR kit, and this first round was followed by a second-round multiplex PCR, then size selection and purification. TCRdb redid the processing of the public reads, applying fastp at Q25 and MiXCR, and retained in-frame beta chains. Each CDR3 protein gets just one entry, which takes the most common genes and DNA from the rows behind it. A total of about 400,000 distinct CDR3 sequences appear in this sample, about a sixth of them only once. Roughly 1.5% of the sample is taken by the ten largest. The sequencing sample was made of peripheral blood. Every receptor here comes from a woman younger than 35 with Graves' ophthalmopathy. Donor details come from another sample of the same person, matched by shared clones.

This clonotype was detected ten times or more. The rearrangement uses TRBV10-3 and TRBJ1-5; perhaps TRBD1 as D (5 bases). The germline V and J ends were trimmed by 3 bases and 3 bases, with 9 bases remaining between them. The CDR3 length is 14 residues. From germline, CDR1 is ENHRY and CDR2 SYGVKD. The CDR3 DNA reads TGTGCCATCAGTGATTCCAGGGACAATCAGCCCCAGCATTTT. Its protein is CAISDSRDNQPQHF.

The sample holds many counts of this clonotype. The chain employs TRBV6-1 and TRBJ2-1; 10 bases line up with TRBD1. This CDR3 has 14 amino acids. The V and J ends lost 8 bases and 6 bases, in that order; junction bases with no gene match: 7. The germline CDR1 and CDR2 sequences are MNHNS and SASEGT. The CDR3 reads CASDGTGVGNEQFF. In DNA form, the CDR3 reads TGTGCCAGCGATGGGACAGGGGTGGGCAATGAGCAGTTCTTC.

The rearrangement uses TRBV3-1 and TRBJ2-5, with TRBD2 as a possible D gene (5 bases). This CDR3 has 16 residues. V lost 1 base, J lost 1 base, and 13 bases lay in between. Germline V lookup: CDR1 LGHDT, CDR2 YNNKEL (reference sequence). Here the CDR3 reads CASSQARTRLQETQYF. DNA for the CDR3: TGTGCCAGCAGCCAAGCTCGAACTAGACTCCAAGAGACCCAGTACTTC.

This clonotype has more than one count but fewer than ten. The chain employs TRBV3-1 and TRBJ1-1; 7 bases map to TRBD1. CDR3 length equals 16 residues. The V segment lost 0 bases and the J segment 6 bases; nucleotides outside the gene matches: 10. Per germline, CDR1 LGHDT and CDR2 YNNKEL (reference sequence). Here the CDR3 DNA reads TGTGCCAGCAGCCAAGATCCGGGACAGCGCGTTGCTGAAGCTTTCTTT. Protein: CASSQDPGQRVAEAFF.